These T cell receptor beta chains were read from a single sample in a study of T cell repertoires in cytomegalovirus infection. Antigen specificity for these receptors is unknown. A single record per CDR3 protein comes from TCRdb applying MiXCR to the reads. Among 650,000 to 900,000 distinct CDR3 sequences, approximately 32% were seen once, and the ten largest hold about an eighth. This specimen was cultured CD8+ T cells from PBMCs, taken from culture after CMV antigen stimulation. Source of these receptors: a human donor in good health (CMV status not recorded). Some clones in this sample may be carry-over from other donors' samples. Each CDR3 is given with its conserved first and last residue.

J gene: TRBJ2-7; V gene: TRBV7-8; CDR3 protein: CASSPAGLPYEQYF
J gene: TRBJ1-5; V gene: TRBV7-9; CDR3 protein: CASSIGGLRQPQHF
J gene: TRBJ1-3; V gene: TRBV20-1; CDR3 protein: CSAGGPGRSGNTIYF
J gene: TRBJ2-3; V gene: TRBV10-3; CDR3 protein: CAISGGQGFPDTQYF
J gene: TRBJ1-4; V gene: TRBV4-1; CDR3 protein: CASSQEIGPNLEKLFF
J gene: TRBJ1-5; V gene: TRBV6-1; CDR3 protein: CASSEGGPNQPQHF
J gene: TRBJ2-3; V gene: TRBV6-1; CDR3 protein: CASSSLITDTQYF
J gene: TRBJ2-5; V gene: TRBV27; CDR3 protein: CASTGPGTGGRETQYF
J gene: TRBJ2-5; V gene: TRBV6-5; CDR3 protein: CASSYIGSGGIPGPQYF
J gene: TRBJ2-7; V gene: TRBV2; CDR3 protein: CASMGRGDPRQYF
J gene: TRBJ2-3; V gene: TRBV2; CDR3 protein: CASSEYDRPTDTQYF
J gene: TRBJ1-3; V gene: TRBV6-5; CDR3 protein: CASSYSKLSSGNTIYF
J gene: TRBJ2-7; V gene: TRBV7-8; CDR3 protein: CASSPRDRGAYEQYF
J gene: TRBJ2-1; V gene: TRBV7-3; CDR3 protein: CASSLNKGNEQFF
J gene: TRBJ1-1; V gene: TRBV12-3/TRBV12-4; CDR3 protein: CASSLFPDNTEAFF
J gene: TRBJ2-3; V gene: TRBV12-3/TRBV12-4; CDR3 protein: CASSALRGYTDTQYF
J gene: TRBJ2-7; V gene: TRBV7-6; CDR3 protein: CASSFVGTYEQYF
J gene: TRBJ2-7; V gene: TRBV20-1; CDR3 protein: CSARDPGRSSIYEQYF
J gene: TRBJ2-7; V gene: TRBV4-1; CDR3 protein: CASSHLAATATYEQYF
J gene: TRBJ1-3; V gene: TRBV20-1; CDR3 protein: CSARDTQGNTIYF
J gene: TRBJ1-1; V gene: TRBV7-9; CDR3 protein: CASSPSTGKNTEAFF